This record concerns one T cell receptor (delta chain) sequence. The sample holds a few counts of this clone. Its antigen has not been determined. A far larger clone is only one base removed, so a read error is likely. Distinct nucleotide sequences in the sample also encode this CDR3. This entry comes from a study of gamma-delta T cells after stem cell transplantation (dated by TCRdb to 2016 to 2018). Unmatched junction bases come to 6, with V trimmed by 1 base and J by 0 bases. From its cysteine to its phenylalanine, the CDR3 spans 17 amino acids. Of the read, only the CDR3 DNA is kept; its 51 bases are in frame from base 1. CDR1 and CDR2 were assigned from the germline V gene as GEAIGNYY and EKD. Libraries were prepared through RT-PCR. TCRdb names Illumina MiSeq as the instrument used. TCRdb reprocessed the public reads with the caller CATT; rows with the same DNA were merged afterwards. The sample yields over 950 delta-chain clones; 1.7% were counted once. The ten top clones hold 45% to 60% of the sample.

The clonotype originates from a human donor. It is not recorded whose cells these are; they may come from a transplant donor. Specimen: gamma-delta T cells. The chain is encoded by TRDV2 joined to TRDJ1; TRDD3 matches 11 bases in the middle. The CDR3 has the sequence CACDTLGDKRDTDKLIF. The base sequence is TGTGCCTGTGACACACTGGGGGATAAGCGGGACACCGATAAACTCATCTTT.